Following are 11 T cell receptor beta chains from one sample sequenced in a study of CD8 T cells in Susac syndrome. Random hexamers primed reverse transcription of about 0.5 to 1 ug RNA. TCRdb used MiXCR to reprocess the immunoSEQ multiplex PCR reads, holding one entry per CDR3 protein. The profile covers 95,000 to 150,000 distinct CDR3 sequences, with 85% to 95% appearing a single time and 0.28% taken by the ten largest. The sequencing sample was made of CD8+ T cells from PBMCs. These receptors came from a human donor with Susac syndrome.

The chain combines TRBV20-1 with TRBJ2-1; D perhaps matches TRBD1 (5 bases). CDR1 is DFQATT, CDR2 SNEGSKA, per germline (reference sequence). V was clipped by 0 bases and J by 11 bases, with 14 bases between them. This CDR3 is built from 13 residues. Here the CDR3 DNA reads TGCAGTGCTAGAGACCCTAGGGGTTTCCAGCAGTTCTTC. Its translation: CSARDPRGFQQFF.

CDR3: CASSLPGTGNGYTF. CDR3 sequence (DNA): TGTGCCAGCAGCTTACCCGGGACAGGGAATGGCTACACCTTC. V usage is TRBV7-9 and J usage is TRBJ1-2; 9 bases map to TRBD1. The V segment lost 2 bases and the J segment 6 bases; nucleotides outside the gene matches: 4. Looked up from germline, CDR1 is SEHNR and CDR2 is FQNEAQ (reference sequence). This CDR3 is built from 14 residues.

The rearrangement joins TRBV6-5 to TRBJ2-7, with D possibly matching TRBD2 (5 bases). Germline-derived CDR1 and CDR2 are MNHEY and SVGAGI. The CDR3 is made up of 14 amino acids. The V end lost 2 bases, the J end lost 2 bases, and 10 bases lay between the germline ends. The CDR3 DNA reads as TGTGCCAGCAGTTACGGGAGTGGGGCCTACGAGCAGTACTTC. Translated, it gives CASSYGSGAYEQYF.

The chain joins TRBV7-8 to TRBJ2-1; 8 bases agree with TRBD2. Losses at the gene ends were 1 base for V and 7 bases for J; bases not matched to a gene: 6. CDR3 length equals 15 residues. Germline loops: CDR1 SGHVS, CDR2 FQNEAQ. The CDR3 sequence is CASSLVAGGSNEQFF. The CDR3 DNA follows: TGTGCCAGCAGCTTAGTGGCGGGGGGCTCGAATGAGCAGTTCTTC.

The chain recombines TRBV12-3 or TRBV12-4 with TRBJ2-2, with D unclear. The ends were cut back, 4 bases at V and 6 bases at J, with 9 bases in the middle. The CDR3 runs to 13 residues. CDR3 sequence (DNA): TGTGCCAGCAGTTCCTCGGGCCCCGGGGAGCTGTTTTTT. Encoded protein: CASSSSGPGELFF.

The sample holds a few counts of this clonotype. The chain carries TRBV9 and TRBJ2-3; 7 nucleotides match TRBD1. The CDR3 is 15 amino acids. V lost 0 bases to trimming and J lost 1 base; unmatched junction nucleotides: 2. Germline V gene lookup returns CDR1 SGDLS and CDR2 YYNGEE. CDR3 nucleotide sequence: TGTGCCAGCAGCGTAGAGGGGGCCGGCACAGATACGCAGTATTTT. This sequence encodes CASSVEGAGTDTQYF.

CDR3 nucleotides: TGTGCCAGCAGCCAAGGCTCCCGGGGACAAGAGACCCAGTACTTC. Translating it yields CASSQGSRGQETQYF. The chain is built from TRBV7-9 and TRBJ2-5; TRBD2 is a possible D gene (5 bases). Germline V gene data show CDR1 as SEHNR and CDR2 as FQNEAQ (reference sequence). The V gene lost 5 bases and the J gene lost 2 bases, with 15 bases spanning the gap. The CDR3 spans 15 residues. The full variable domain, rest sourced from reference TRBV7-9 and TRBJ2-5, is DTGVSQNPRHKITKRGQNVTFRCDPISEHNRLYWYRQTLGQGPEFLTYFQNEAQLEKSRLLSDRFSAERPKGSFSTLEIQRTEQGDSAMYLCASSQGSRGQETQYFGPGTRLLVL.

On this clonotype itself: Germline is not matched at one junction end, which may reflect a read error. This chain connects TRBV20-1 to TRBJ2-7; 8 positions agree with TRBD2. This CDR3 contains 14 residues. Germline V CDR1 and CDR2: DFQATT, SNEGSKA (reference sequence). The CDR3 region has the DNA TGCAGTGCAAGAGCGGGGGCCAACTCCTACGAGCAGTACTTC. Protein product: CSARAGANSYEQYF.

The chain links TRBV5-6 to TRBJ1-1, with D perhaps matching TRBD1 (5 bases). The CDR3 spans 12 residues. Germline assignment: CDR1 SGHDT and CDR2 YYEEEE. Deletions cut 0 bases from V and 7 bases from J, with 7 bases between. The CDR3 loop is CASSLVGDEAFF. CDR3 DNA sequence: TGTGCCAGCAGCTTGGTGGGGGATGAAGCTTTCTTT.

The J gene is TRBJ1-2, the V gene TRBV29-1; the D gene is possibly TRBD1 (6 bases). Germline assignment: CDR1 SQVTM and CDR2 ANQGSEA. V was cut by 5 bases and J by 7 bases, with 23 bases left in between. The CDR3 covers 15 residues. In DNA, the CDR3 is TGCAGCGTTCCCCCCGCGGGAGGGGGAGTTTTTGGCTACACCTTC. Translating it yields CSVPPAGGGVFGYTF.

This rearrangement joins TRBV11-2 to TRBJ1-1; D perhaps matches TRBD1 (5 bases). CDR1 is SGHAT and CDR2 is FQNNGV in the germline V gene. The V and J ends lost 6 bases and 1 base respectively, with 15 bases between them. The CDR3 runs 15 residues. Here the CDR3 reads CASSWIPGTNTEAFF. Here the CDR3 DNA reads TGTGCCAGCAGTTGGATCCCAGGGACGAACACTGAAGCTTTCTTT.